Listed below are T cell receptor beta chains from one sample, sequenced in a study of early T cells in non-severe SARS-CoV-2 infection. TCRdb fed the 5' RACE reads into MiXCR, producing one record per CDR3 protein. The data hold 81,000 or so distinct CDR3 sequences, with approximately 12% observed a single time. Sequencing used whole blood. These receptors all come from an adult who was a healthcare worker with PCR-confirmed SARS-CoV-2 infection or an uninfected control (not recorded which). Both conserved end residues are part of each CDR3. The D gene is left open where the match is weak. Size is stated for part of the rows, as once, few or many counts, or as a class when the clone is expanded.

D: -; J: TRBJ2-1; V: TRBV28; size: -; DNA: TGTGCCAGCAGTTTGATAGTTATGAATGAGCAGTTCTTC; CDR3: CASSLIVMNEQFF
D: -; J: TRBJ2-7; V: TRBV30; size: few; DNA: TGTGCCTGGAGTGGGAAAGGGGGTTACGAGCAGTACTTC; CDR3: CAWSGKGGYEQYF
D: -; J: TRBJ2-3; V: TRBV11-2; size: -; DNA: TGTGCCAGCAGCTCGCAGCGGCATAGCACAGATACGCAGTATTTT; CDR3: CASSSQRHSTDTQYF
D: TRBD1; J: TRBJ2-2; V: TRBV7-9; size: medium-sized; DNA: TGTGCCAGCAGCTCTCCCGGGACAGGGGGCACCGGGGAGCTGTTTTTT; CDR3: CASSSPGTGGTGELFF
D: -; J: TRBJ2-1; V: TRBV7-9; size: many; DNA: TGTGCCAGCAGCTTACGGGGAGTCAATGAGCAGTTCTTC; CDR3: CASSLRGVNEQFF
D: -; J: TRBJ1-2; V: TRBV6-5; size: many; DNA: TGTGCCAGCAGTTACTCAGATCGGCGGGTAGATGGCTACACCTTC; CDR3: CASSYSDRRVDGYTF
D: -; J: TRBJ1-1; V: TRBV28; size: few; DNA: TGTGCCAGCAGTTTGGGGACTGGAACGAACACTGAAGCTTTCTTT; CDR3: CASSLGTGTNTEAFF
D: -; J: TRBJ1-1; V: TRBV18; size: few; DNA: TGTGCCAGCTCACCAAAACAAGAGAACACTGAAGCTTTCTTT; CDR3: CASSPKQENTEAFF
D: -; J: TRBJ1-1; V: TRBV30; size: -; DNA: TGTGCCTCCTCCCGTCCGGTCACTGAAGCTTTCTTT; CDR3: CASSRPVTEAFF
D: TRBD2; J: TRBJ2-7; V: TRBV6-2/TRBV6-3; size: -; DNA: TGTGCCAGCAGTTGGGGGACTAGCTCCTACGAGCAGTACTTC; CDR3: CASSWGTSSYEQYF
D: -; J: TRBJ2-2; V: TRBV14; size: few; DNA: TGTGCCAGCAGCCTTCTAGGCGGGGAGCTGTTTTTT; CDR3: CASSLLGGELFF
D: -; J: TRBJ2-3; V: TRBV5-4; size: -; DNA: TGTGCCAGCAGCTTGACGAGGGAGTCAGATACGCAGTATTTT; CDR3: CASSLTRESDTQYF
D: TRBD2; J: TRBJ2-3; V: TRBV7-2; size: many; DNA: TGTGCCAGCAGCTCTATTCCGGGACTAGCGGTGACTAGCACAGATACGCAGTATTTT; CDR3: CASSSIPGLAVTSTDTQYF
D: -; J: TRBJ2-2; V: TRBV7-2; size: once; DNA: TGTGCCAGCAGCTTATTGGAGATCGGGGAGCTGTTTTTT; CDR3: CASSLLEIGELFF
D: -; J: TRBJ1-1; V: TRBV7-9; size: -; DNA: TGTGCCAGCAGCCAACCGGAGGGCGGTGGGAACACTGAAGCTTTCTTT; CDR3: CASSQPEGGGNTEAFF
D: TRBD2; J: TRBJ2-3; V: TRBV5-6; size: -; DNA: TGTGCCAGCAGCTCGACTAGCGGGAGTAGAAATACGCAGTATTTT; CDR3: CASSSTSGSRNTQYF
D: -; J: TRBJ1-1; V: TRBV2; size: -; DNA: TGTGCCAGCAGTGATGGACACCAAAACACTGAAGCTTTCTTT; CDR3: CASSDGHQNTEAFF
D: -; J: TRBJ2-2; V: TRBV19; size: few; DNA: TGTGCCAGTAGTACTTTCGCCGGGGAGCTGTTTTTT; CDR3: CASSTFAGELFF
D: -; J: TRBJ2-3; V: TRBV3-1; size: many; DNA: TGTGCCAGCAGCCCCGAGCGAGGAGGAGGCACAGATACGCAGTATTTT; CDR3: CASSPERGGGTDTQYF
D: TRBD1; J: TRBJ2-3; V: TRBV6-5; size: few; DNA: TGTGCCAGCAGTTACACAACAGGGGGCCTTGATACGCAGTATTTT; CDR3: CASSYTTGGLDTQYF
D: -; J: TRBJ1-6; V: TRBV28; size: -; DNA: TGTGCCAGCAGCCCTGGGGGATTTAATTCACCCCTCCACTTT; CDR3: CASSPGGFNSPLHF
D: -; J: TRBJ2-6; V: TRBV18; size: many; DNA: TGTGCCAGCTCCTCCGCAGGTCCAGGGAGTCCCCTCTCTGGGGCCAACGTCCTGACTTTC; CDR3: CASSSAGPGSPLSGANVLTF
D: -; J: TRBJ2-1; V: TRBV7-9; size: few; DNA: TGTGCCAGCAGCTTAGGGGGCGGGATTGGTGAGCAGTTCTTC; CDR3: CASSLGGGIGEQFF
D: TRBD2; J: TRBJ2-1; V: TRBV29-1; size: -; DNA: TGCAGCGTTGAAGATATGAAACTAGCGGGAGTGACGAATGAGCAGTTCTTC; CDR3: CSVEDMKLAGVTNEQFF
D: -; J: TRBJ2-7; V: TRBV5-1; size: -; DNA: TGCGCCAGCAGCTTCAATGACCAGTTCTACGAGCAGTACTTC; CDR3: CASSFNDQFYEQYF
D: TRBD2; J: TRBJ2-3; V: TRBV3-1; size: -; DNA: TGTGCCAGCCGCGGCCCTAGCGGGAGTCGGAGCGGGACAGATACGCAGTATTTT; CDR3: CASRGPSGSRSGTDTQYF
D: -; J: TRBJ2-2; V: TRBV20-1; size: many; DNA: TGCAGTGCTGCTATAGCGCCCATGGCCGGGGAGCTGTTTTTT; CDR3: CSAAIAPMAGELFF
D: -; J: TRBJ2-5; V: TRBV3-1; size: -; DNA: TGTGCCAGCAGCCTCCGGGGTAGCGGACGGGAGACCCAGTACTTC; CDR3: CASSLRGSGRETQYF
D: -; J: TRBJ2-7; V: TRBV12-3/TRBV12-4; size: many; DNA: TGTGCCAGCAGCTTGACCCCCGGAGGGTTCAACGAGCAGTACTTC; CDR3: CASSLTPGGFNEQYF
D: -; J: TRBJ1-5; V: TRBV9; size: few; DNA: TGTGCCACCACACCCCCCGGCCAGCCCCAGCATTTT; CDR3: CATTPPGQPQHF
D: TRBD1; J: TRBJ1-5; V: TRBV28; size: -; DNA: TGTGCCAGCAGGGACAGGGGGGATCGCAATCAGCCCCAGCATTTT; CDR3: CASRDRGDRNQPQHF
D: -; J: TRBJ2-7; V: TRBV7-2; size: many; DNA: TGTGCCAGCAGCTTACGGGCAGGGCCCCTCGAGCAGTACTTC; CDR3: CASSLRAGPLEQYF
D: -; J: TRBJ2-1; V: TRBV5-1; size: few; DNA: TGCGCCAGCAGTTCCCAGGGCTCCTACAATGAGCAGTTCTTC; CDR3: CASSSQGSYNEQFF
D: TRBD2; J: TRBJ2-1; V: TRBV4-2; size: few; DNA: TGTGCCAGCAGCCAAGGGACTAGCGACGATGAGCAGTTCTTC; CDR3: CASSQGTSDDEQFF
D: TRBD2; J: TRBJ2-1; V: TRBV7-6; size: few; DNA: TGTGCCAGCAGCCCCCGCGGTACTAGCGGAGCCCACAATGAGCAGTTCTTC; CDR3: CASSPRGTSGAHNEQFF
D: -; J: TRBJ2-6; V: TRBV28; size: many; DNA: TGTGCCAGCAGTTTAGGGTTTGGGGCCAACGTCCTGACTTTC; CDR3: CASSLGFGANVLTF
D: TRBD1; J: TRBJ2-2; V: TRBV28; size: -; DNA: TGTGCCAGCCATTACAGGGGGTCGAGCGATTCCGAACGGGCGATAAACACCGGGGAGCTGTTTTTT; CDR3: CASHYRGSSDSERAINTGELFF
D: -; J: TRBJ2-7; V: TRBV2; size: many; DNA: TGTGCCAGCAGTGAACAAGGGACACCCTACGAGCAGTACTTC; CDR3: CASSEQGTPYEQYF
D: TRBD2; J: TRBJ2-4; V: TRBV27; size: -; DNA: TGTGCCAGCAGTTTAGGGAGCGGGAGGGCCTTAGCCAAAAACATTCAGTACTTC; CDR3: CASSLGSGRALAKNIQYF
D: -; J: TRBJ2-3; V: TRBV12-3/TRBV12-4; size: many; DNA: TGTGCCAGCAGTTCCTATAGGGTTGATACGCAGTATTTT; CDR3: CASSSYRVDTQYF
D: -; J: TRBJ1-1; V: TRBV10-3; size: -; DNA: TGTGCCATCAGAAACAGGGATGTTTCCACTGAAGCTTTCTTT; CDR3: CAIRNRDVSTEAFF
D: -; J: TRBJ2-1; V: TRBV5-1; size: -; DNA: TGCGCCAGCAGCTTGAGGGGCGGGGCTTCCTACAATGAGCAGTTCTTC; CDR3: CASSLRGGASYNEQFF
D: TRBD2; J: TRBJ2-1; V: TRBV12-3/TRBV12-4; size: few; DNA: TGTGCCAGCAGCCAATGGACTAGCGGGGGTCAGGGGAGGCAGTTCTTC; CDR3: CASSQWTSGGQGRQFF
D: -; J: TRBJ2-3; V: TRBV15; size: many; DNA: TGTGCCACCAGCGGGGGGCTGGCGGGAGTAGATACGCAGTATTTT; CDR3: CATSGGLAGVDTQYF
D: -; J: TRBJ1-2; V: TRBV20-1; size: -; DNA: TGCAGTGCTACTGGGATCTATGGCTACACCTTC; CDR3: CSATGIYGYTF
D: TRBD1; J: TRBJ2-5; V: TRBV7-9; size: -; DNA: TGTGCCAGCAGCTTTCTACAGGGGATACAAGAGACCCAGTACTTC; CDR3: CASSFLQGIQETQYF
D: TRBD2; J: TRBJ2-4; V: TRBV28; size: few; DNA: TGTGCCAGCAGCCCCGAGTGGGGGGGAAACATTCAGTACTTC; CDR3: CASSPEWGGNIQYF
D: TRBD2; J: TRBJ2-1; V: TRBV24-1; size: -; DNA: TGTGCCACCAGTGACCTAGCGGGCGAAACCTACAATGAGCAGTTCTTC; CDR3: CATSDLAGETYNEQFF
D: TRBD2; J: TRBJ2-1; V: TRBV5-1; size: many; DNA: TGCGCCAGCAGCCAATGGACTAGCGGGAGGAATGAGCAGTTCTTC; CDR3: CASSQWTSGRNEQFF
D: -; J: TRBJ2-1; V: TRBV2; size: -; DNA: TGTGCCAGCAGTGCGGGGGCTAGCGGCCCTAAAGGTGAGCAGTTCTTC; CDR3: CASSAGASGPKGEQFF